Listed below are T cell receptor beta chains from one sample, sequenced in a study of T cell responses to AZD1222 COVID-19 vaccine. Libraries were prepared by immunoSEQ multiplex PCR; TCRdb keeps only in-frame clonotypes and omits some of them. The sample shows 250,000 to 300,000 clones, approximately 94% of them seen only once. The specimen comprised peripheral blood, sampled 28 days after the second AZD1222 dose. The receptors were sampled from an adult who received the AZD1222 COVID-19 vaccine. Each CDR3 is given with its conserved first and last residue. D genes are given only for firm matches. Rows may omit the clone size; those that give it use once, few, many or a size class.

D: .
V: TRBV21-1
size: .
J: TRBJ1-1
CDR3: CASSNPGTGPVMNTEAFF
DNA: TGTGCCAGCAGCAACCCCGGAACAGGACCAGTTATGAACACTGAAGCTTTCTTT

D: .
V: TRBV5-4
size: .
J: TRBJ2-7
CDR3: CASSRRESGSYEQYF
DNA: TGTGCCAGCAGCCGGAGGGAGAGCGGCTCCTACGAGCAGTACTTC

D: .
V: TRBV6-5
size: .
J: TRBJ1-2
CDR3: CASKDHSNYGYTF
DNA: TGTGCCAGCAAGGACCACTCCAACTATGGCTACACCTTC

D: TRBD1
V: TRBV7-6
size: .
J: TRBJ2-7
CDR3: CASSLLGGLTGNEQYF
DNA: TGTGCCAGCAGCTTATTGGGTGGGCTGACAGGGAACGAGCAGTACTTC

D: .
V: TRBV28
size: .
J: TRBJ1-3
CDR3: CASSHGTFGNTIYF
DNA: TGTGCCAGCAGCCACGGGACGTTTGGAAACACCATATATTTT

D: .
V: TRBV3-1/TRBV3-2
size: .
J: TRBJ1-5
CDR3: CASSQGGASNQPQHF
DNA: TGTGCCAGCAGCCAAGGAGGGGCTAGCAATCAGCCCCAGCATTTT

D: .
V: TRBV14
size: .
J: TRBJ2-3
CDR3: CASSLSGTDTQYF
DNA: TGTGCCAGCAGTCTTAGCGGCACAGATACGCAGTATTTT

D: TRBD1
V: TRBV4-2
size: .
J: TRBJ1-5
CDR3: CASSQGVGGFQPQHF
DNA: TGTGCCAGCAGCCAAGGCGTAGGGGGCTTTCAGCCCCAGCATTTT

D: .
V: TRBV28
size: .
J: TRBJ1-2
CDR3: CASRSDLNYGYTF
DNA: TGTGCCAGCAGATCGGACCTTAACTATGGCTACACCTTC

D: TRBD2
V: TRBV5-1
size: .
J: TRBJ2-1
CDR3: CASSFGGGAAYNEQFF
DNA: TGCGCCAGCAGCTTCGGGGGAGGGGCGGCCTACAATGAGCAGTTCTTC

D: .
V: TRBV24-1
size: .
J: TRBJ1-3
CDR3: CATSVYSGNTIYF
DNA: TGTGCCACCAGTGTTTACTCTGGAAACACCATATATTTT

D: .
V: TRBV28
size: .
J: TRBJ1-6
CDR3: CASSLGTYNSPLHF
DNA: TGTGCCAGCAGCCTCGGGACGTATAATTCACCCCTCCACTTT

D: .
V: TRBV7-8
size: .
J: TRBJ2-1
CDR3: CASSFEGREVHEQFF
DNA: TGTGCCAGCAGCTTCGAAGGCAGGGAGGTTCATGAGCAGTTCTTC

D: .
V: TRBV7-9
size: .
J: TRBJ1-2
CDR3: CAHPKGGSGQNGYTF
DNA: TGTGCCCACCCTAAGGGGGGTTCAGGGCAGAATGGCTACACCTTC

D: TRBD2
V: TRBV4-1
size: .
J: TRBJ2-5
CDR3: CASSHRTRPETQYF
DNA: TGCGCCAGCAGCCACCGGACTAGACCGGAGACCCAGTACTTC

D: .
V: TRBV5-1
size: .
J: TRBJ2-2
CDR3: CASSFGGMNTGELFF
DNA: TGCGCCAGCAGCTTTGGCGGGATGAACACCGGGGAGCTGTTTTTT

D: TRBD1
V: TRBV7-9
size: .
J: TRBJ1-6
CDR3: CASSLGTGGYSPLHF
DNA: TGTGCCAGCAGCTTAGGTACAGGGGGATATTCACCCCTCCACTTT

D: .
V: TRBV2
size: .
J: TRBJ2-6
CDR3: CASRGSGANVLTF
DNA: TGTGCATCCCGGGGATCTGGGGCCAACGTCCTGACTTTC

D: TRBD2
V: TRBV3-1/TRBV3-2
size: .
J: TRBJ2-3
CDR3: CASSQAAGLGTDTQYF
DNA: TGTGCCAGCAGCCAAGCGGCAGGACTAGGTACAGATACGCAGTATTTT

D: .
V: TRBV20-1
size: .
J: TRBJ2-7
CDR3: CSAGHNYEQYF
DNA: TGCAGTGCCGGACACAACTACGAGCAGTACTTC

D: .
V: TRBV6-1
size: .
J: TRBJ2-2
CDR3: CASSEGVGELFF
DNA: TGTGCCAGCAGTGAAGGGGTGGGGGAGCTGTTTTTT

D: TRBD1
V: TRBV19
size: .
J: TRBJ2-3
CDR3: CASSRGQASTDTQYF
DNA: TGTGCCAGTAGTAGGGGACAGGCTAGCACAGATACGCAGTATTTT

D: .
V: TRBV3-1/TRBV3-2
size: .
J: TRBJ1-4
CDR3: CASSPQNLNEKLFF
DNA: TGTGCCAGCAGCCCCCAAAATTTGAATGAAAAACTGTTTTTT

D: .
V: TRBV28
size: .
J: TRBJ2-1
CDR3: CASSLYVAALSYNEQFF
DNA: TGTGCCAGCAGTTTATACGTGGCGGCACTTTCCTACAATGAGCAGTTCTTC

D: .
V: TRBV7-6
size: .
J: TRBJ2-3
CDR3: CASSLAGLTDTQYF
DNA: TGTGCCAGCAGCTTAGCGGGACTCACAGATACGCAGTATTTT

D: .
V: TRBV4-3
size: once
J: TRBJ1-6
CDR3: CASSQDSMTGKRSLHF
DNA: TGCGCCAGCAGCCAAGATTCCATGACAGGAAAGAGGTCCCTCCACTTT

D: .
V: TRBV27
size: .
J: TRBJ1-2
CDR3: CAAGRGVSYGYTF
DNA: TGTGCGGCGGGCCGTGGAGTTTCTTATGGCTACACCTTC

D: TRBD1
V: TRBV28
size: .
J: TRBJ1-2
CDR3: CASSLGTGNTF
DNA: TGTGCCAGCAGTTTAGGGACAGGTAACACCTTC

D: TRBD1
V: TRBV4-2
size: .
J: TRBJ1-4
CDR3: CASSPERQGGEKLFF
DNA: TGTGCCAGCAGCCCGGAACGACAGGGGGGTGAAAAACTGTTTTTT

D: .
V: TRBV7-9
size: once
J: TRBJ1-2
CDR3: CASSASGGIHYGYTF
DNA: TGTGCCAGCAGCGCCTCCGGGGGCATTCACTATGGCTACACCTTC

D: TRBD1
V: TRBV24-1
size: .
J: TRBJ1-5
CDR3: CATSDTGGNQPQHF
DNA: TGTGCCACCAGTGACACAGGGGGGAATCAGCCCCAGCATTTT

D: TRBD2
V: TRBV19
size: .
J: TRBJ2-1
CDR3: CASSIPTSGSSYNEQFF
DNA: TGTGCCAGTAGTATTCCCACTAGCGGGAGCTCCTACAATGAGCAGTTCTTC

D: TRBD1
V: TRBV4-1
size: .
J: TRBJ2-5
CDR3: CASSPGTGGAFGETQYF
DNA: TGCGCCAGCAGCCCGGGGACAGGGGGCGCTTTTGGAGAGACCCAGTACTTC

D: TRBD2
V: TRBV5-1
size: .
J: TRBJ2-1
CDR3: CASSLAGTRTYNEQFF
DNA: TGCGCCAGCAGCTTGGCCGGGACTAGAACCTACAATGAGCAGTTCTTC

D: .
V: TRBV15
size: .
J: TRBJ1-5
CDR3: CATSSRARASNQPQHF
DNA: TGTGCCACCAGCAGCAGGGCCCGGGCAAGCAATCAGCCCCAGCATTTT

D: TRBD1
V: TRBV19
size: .
J: TRBJ2-2
CDR3: CASSQGANTGELFF
DNA: TGTGCCAGTAGTCAGGGGGCGAACACCGGGGAGCTGTTTTTT

D: .
V: TRBV3-1/TRBV3-2
size: .
J: TRBJ2-7
CDR3: CASSQGLAVYEQYF
DNA: TGTGCCAGCAGCCAAGGGTTAGCGGTCTACGAGCAGTACTTC

D: .
V: TRBV2
size: .
J: TRBJ2-7
CDR3: CASSDTYEQYF
DNA: TGTGCCAGCAGTGACACCTACGAGCAGTACTTC

D: TRBD1
V: TRBV2
size: .
J: TRBJ1-1
CDR3: CASTQGGPEQGPAFF
DNA: TGTGCCAGCACCCAAGGGGGCCCGGAACAGGGTCCCGCTTTCTTT

D: .
V: TRBV6-5
size: few
J: TRBJ1-6
CDR3: CATGGEERSPLHF
DNA: TGTGCCACCGGGGGGGAAGAAAGGTCACCCCTCCACTTT